This TCR beta chain emerged from a study of blood T cell repertoires in COVID-19. Turning to the study itself: Samples of COVID-19 (acute and convalescent) were obtained from the United States, Italy and Spain. T cells, B-cell-depleted T cells, or PBMCs supplied cDNA or gDNA.

In the original analysis: Amplification with reference gene primers provided the estimates of nucleated cell counts. Only in-frame clones appear in the TCRdb table, and some are missing; sequencing was by immunoSEQ multiplex PCR. V, J and clone size derive from that table, while D and trimming were established from the DNA sequence. The sample has roughly 110,000 clones; more than 80% are singletons. Patients at the Seattle site were enrolled during active infection and followed longitudinally. This TCR was sampled from a woman aged 60-75 years with COVID-19, enrolled during active disease. Sequenced: peripheral blood.

The CDR3 loop is CASSGGYNEQFF. In DNA, the CDR3 is TGTGCCAGCAGTGGAGGCTACAATGAGCAGTTCTTC. V is TRBV12-3 or TRBV12-4 and J is TRBJ2-1, with D perhaps matching TRBD2 (5 bases). Trimming took 5 bases from V and 3 from J, leaving 5 bases between them. The CDR3 sequence is 12 residues long.